The rows below give T cell receptor beta chains drawn from one sample of a study of cytomegalovirus exposure and HLA in healthy donors. Profiled with immunoSEQ multiplex PCR; TCRdb holds only in-frame clones, not every one. This repertoire comprises 60,000 to 70,000 clones; its ten largest clones make up approximately 16%. The sample consisted of PBMCs. These receptors were collected from a boy aged 10-17 years in good health and CMV-seronegative. CDR3s include the opening cysteine and the closing phenylalanine or tryptophan. The D gene is left open where the match is weak.

j_call d_call v_call cdr3_nt cdr3_aa
TRBJ2-7 . TRBV7-2 TGTGCCAGCAGATCAATTTACGAGCAGTACTTC CASRSIYEQYF
TRBJ2-1 . TRBV10-3 TGTGCCAGCCTAGCGGAAGGGGGTGAGCAGTTCTTC CASLAEGGEQFF
TRBJ2-2 TRBD2 TRBV11-2 TGTGCCAGCAGCTCTGGTGGGACTAGATCCCGGGAGCTGTTTTTT CASSSGGTRSRELFF
TRBJ1-2 TRBD1 TRBV30 TGTGCCTGGCTGAGACAGGGGGGTAACTATGGCTACACCTTC CAWLRQGGNYGYTF
TRBJ1-2 . TRBV5-1 TGCGCCAGCAGCTTGGATCAGGGCCATGGCTACACCTTC CASSLDQGHGYTF
TRBJ2-5 TRBD1 TRBV27 TGTGCCAGCAGTTTGAAGGGACAGGGGGTCTCTGGTGCGGAGACCCAGTACTTC CASSLKGQGVSGAETQYF
TRBJ1-1 . TRBV12-5 TGTGCTAGTGGTTTGGATACAGGAATCGGAATTACTGAAGCTTTCTTT CASGLDTGIGITEAFF
TRBJ2-7 TRBD2 TRBV6-5 TGTGCCAGCAGATCAGCGGGAGGGTTGTACGAGCAGTACTTC CASRSAGGLYEQYF
TRBJ1-2 TRBD1 TRBV5-1 TGCGCCAGCAGCCGGGACAGGGGAGCTAACTATGGCTACACCTTC CASSRDRGANYGYTF
TRBJ1-5 . TRBV5-5 TGTGCCAGCAGCTTGAAGGACAGTTTCAATCAGCCCCAGCATTTT CASSLKDSFNQPQHF
TRBJ2-7 TRBD2 TRBV4-3 TGCGCCAGCAGCCAACTAGCGGGAAACTACGAGCAGTACTTC CASSQLAGNYEQYF
TRBJ2-7 TRBD1 TRBV5-1 TGCGCCAGCAGCCGGGACAGTCTCTCCTACGAGCAGTACTTC CASSRDSLSYEQYF
TRBJ1-2 . TRBV2 TGTGCCAGCAATCTTTTTAGGACAGACGGGGGCTACACCTTC CASNLFRTDGGYTF
TRBJ2-4 TRBD1 TRBV5-1 TGCGCCAGCAGCTTGTGGACAGGGTATGGGGACAACATTCAGTACTTC CASSLWTGYGDNIQYF
TRBJ1-1 . TRBV9 TGTGCCAGCAGCGTAGAGGCAGGGTACACTGAAGCTTTCTTT CASSVEAGYTEAFF
TRBJ2-7 TRBD2 TRBV2 TGTGCCAGCAGTGGAGGACTAGCGGGATCGAGCGAGCAGTACTTC CASSGGLAGSSEQYF
TRBJ2-1 TRBD2 TRBV7-9 TGTGCCAGCAGGTCATATAGCGGGAGTTCCTACAATGAGCAGTTCTTC CASRSYSGSSYNEQFF
TRBJ1-5 . TRBV30 TGTGCCTGGAGTGTTGAGCTGCGGGTCAATCAGCCCCAGCATTTT CAWSVELRVNQPQHF
TRBJ2-6 . TRBV7-2 TGTGCCAGCAGAGAGAGCTCTGGGGCCAACGTCCTGACTTTC CASRESSGANVLTF
TRBJ1-1 . TRBV5-4 TGTGCCAGCAGCCCCACGGGGAACACTGAAGCTTTCTTT CASSPTGNTEAFF
TRBJ2-3 . TRBV27 TGTGCCAGCAGTCCCCTTCGGGGGATTGGAGATACGCAGTATTTT CASSPLRGIGDTQYF
TRBJ1-2 . TRBV5-1 TGCGCCAGCAGCGCGACAGGAAACTATGGCTACACCTTC CASSATGNYGYTF
TRBJ2-7 TRBD2 TRBV11-2 TGTGCCAGCAGCATTAGCGGGACAAAAAACTACGAGCAGTACTTC CASSISGTKNYEQYF
TRBJ2-1 . TRBV18 TGTGCCAGCTCACCCGGTGCCTCCTACGGGCAGTTCTTC CASSPGASYGQFF
TRBJ2-5 . TRBV19 TGTGCCAGTGGGGCAGCCCCATTCGGGGAGACCCAGTACTTC CASGAAPFGETQYF
TRBJ1-2 TRBD1 TRBV19 TGTGCCAGTAGTATAAGGGAGGGGACAGGAGACGGCTACACCTTC CASSIREGTGDGYTF
TRBJ2-7 . TRBV5-1 TGCGCCAGCAGCTGGGGGGTTGAAGGCTACGAGCAGTACTTC CASSWGVEGYEQYF
TRBJ1-1 . TRBV5-5 TGTGCCAGCAGCTTGGCCGGAGGGATGAACACTGAAGCTTTCTTT CASSLAGGMNTEAFF
TRBJ1-1 . TRBV14 TGTGCCAGCAGCCACAGGGTTATGAACACTGAAGCTTTCTTT CASSHRVMNTEAFF
TRBJ2-1 . TRBV29-1 TGCAGCGTTGGCACTCCATACAATGAGCAGTTCTTC CSVGTPYNEQFF
TRBJ2-7 TRBD2 TRBV5-6 TGTGCCAGCAGCTATCCTAGCGGGGGGGCCTACGAGCAGTACTTC CASSYPSGGAYEQYF
TRBJ2-7 TRBD2 TRBV6-8 TGTGCCAGCAGTCGGGGCGGGAGTTCCTACGAGCAGTACTTC CASSRGGSSYEQYF
TRBJ1-3 . TRBV5-1 TGCGCCAGCAGCTTGTTGGGGGGGTTCTCTGGAAACACCATATATTTT CASSLLGGFSGNTIYF
TRBJ1-3 . TRBV9 TGTGCCAGCAGCCCCGAACAGGGCTACTCTGGAAACACCATATATTTT CASSPEQGYSGNTIYF
TRBJ1-1 TRBD1 TRBV9 TGTGCCAGCAGCTCTCATGACAGGGGGCTGGACACTGAAGCTTTCTTT CASSSHDRGLDTEAFF
TRBJ2-5 . TRBV6-6 TGTGCCAGCAGTTACAATTTGGAGGGGAGATTGGAGACCCAGTACTTC CASSYNLEGRLETQYF
TRBJ1-2 . TRBV19 TGTGCCAGTAGTCCCTGGGGAGGGCGAAATTATGGCTACACCTTC CASSPWGGRNYGYTF
TRBJ2-7 TRBD1 TRBV7-9 TGTGCCAGCAGGGGGACAGGGCCTGCCGAGCAGTACTTC CASRGTGPAEQYF
TRBJ2-2 . TRBV27 TGTGCCAGCTCCGGGGCGAACACCGGGGAGCTGTTTTTT CASSGANTGELFF
TRBJ2-1 TRBD1 TRBV5-1 TGCGCCAGCAGCCGGGGACAGTCCGATGAGCAGTTCTTC CASSRGQSDEQFF
TRBJ2-1 TRBD1 TRBV6-1 TGTGCCAGCAGTGAAGCGCTGTCGAACAGGGGGAATGAGCAGTTCTTC CASSEALSNRGNEQFF
TRBJ1-1 TRBD1 TRBV6-1 TGTGCCAGCACCTCGACAGGGGCTACCACTGAAGCTTTCTTT CASTSTGATTEAFF
TRBJ2-7 TRBD1 TRBV7-2 TGTGCCAGCAGTCTAGGAGGGACAGGGGGCTCCGAGCAGTACTTC CASSLGGTGGSEQYF
TRBJ2-5 . TRBV5-1 TGCGCCAGCAGCTGGGGTCCGGGTAGACAGGAGACCCAGTACTTC CASSWGPGRQETQYF
TRBJ2-1 TRBD2 TRBV30 TGTGCCTGGAAACCCCTAAGCGGGGCCTCCTACAATGAGCAGTTCTTC CAWKPLSGASYNEQFF
TRBJ1-1 . TRBV6-5 TGTGCCAGCAGTTACGAGAAAGGACAGTCTGAAGCTTTCTTT CASSYEKGQSEAFF
TRBJ2-5 . TRBV7-6 TGTGCCAGCAGCTCAAACCAAGAGACCCAGTACTTC CASSSNQETQYF
TRBJ2-1 . TRBV7-9 TGTGCCAGCAGCCCGGAGGGACTTTACAATGAGCAGTTCTTC CASSPEGLYNEQFF
TRBJ1-6 . TRBV5-1 TGCGCCAGCAGCCCGGGGGGCAGTGGGATAGATTCACCCCTCCACTTT CASSPGGSGIDSPLHF
TRBJ2-3 TRBD2 TRBV7-9 TGTGCCAGCAGCCCGATCGGGCGGGAGGACGAAGATACGCAGTATTTT CASSPIGREDEDTQYF
TRBJ2-7 TRBD2 TRBV7-2 TGTGCCAGCAGCTTATTACTAGCGGGAACCCACGAGCAGTACTTC CASSLLLAGTHEQYF
TRBJ2-5 TRBD2 TRBV11-2 TGTGCCAGCAGCTTCAGGTTCACGGGGGGTGGAGAGACCCAGTACTTC CASSFRFTGGGETQYF
TRBJ2-3 TRBD2 TRBV7-2 TGTGCCAGCAGCTTACGGGGGGGAGCTGTGGGGCCAGATACGCAGTATTTT CASSLRGGAVGPDTQYF
TRBJ2-3 TRBD2 TRBV5-1 TGCGCCAGCAGCTTGGCGGCTAGCGGTACAGATACGCAGTATTTT CASSLAASGTDTQYF
TRBJ1-1 . TRBV18 TGTGCCAGCTCACCACAGGGAGATGGAACCACTGAAGCTTTCTTT CASSPQGDGTTEAFF
TRBJ1-1 TRBD1 TRBV19 TGTGCCAGTAGTATACCCGACAGGGCGAACACTGAAGCTTTCTTT CASSIPDRANTEAFF